This T cell receptor beta chain was observed in a study of early stage breast cancer tumors. Study observations and caveats: Compared with adjacent normal breast tissue, tumors showed 2 to 2.5-fold greater T cell density and higher clonality. Comparing each tissue with blood distinguished tumor from normal in about 90% of the 16 patients. Enriched TCRB sequences shared across patients were mostly commonly generated sequences.

To note about this clone: Its cognate antigen is unknown.

The protocol was immunoSEQ multiplex PCR, while the TCRdb copy is restricted to in-frame clones and leaves out a portion. The sample contains some 30,000 clones, about four fifths of which appear only once. CDR3 length: 13 amino acids. Germline assignment: CDR1 MNHNS and CDR2 SASEGT. Trimming took off 3 bases at V and 11 bases at J, with 14 bases between the two ends. The chain links TRBV6-1 to TRBJ1-5; a weak D match, TRBD1 (5 bases). This TCR was recovered from a person aged 50-59 years with breast cancer. Sequenced sample: blood. CDR3 sequence: CASSDPPGGTQHF. The CDR3 DNA is TGTGCCAGCAGTGACCCGCCCGGGGGGACCCAGCATTTT.